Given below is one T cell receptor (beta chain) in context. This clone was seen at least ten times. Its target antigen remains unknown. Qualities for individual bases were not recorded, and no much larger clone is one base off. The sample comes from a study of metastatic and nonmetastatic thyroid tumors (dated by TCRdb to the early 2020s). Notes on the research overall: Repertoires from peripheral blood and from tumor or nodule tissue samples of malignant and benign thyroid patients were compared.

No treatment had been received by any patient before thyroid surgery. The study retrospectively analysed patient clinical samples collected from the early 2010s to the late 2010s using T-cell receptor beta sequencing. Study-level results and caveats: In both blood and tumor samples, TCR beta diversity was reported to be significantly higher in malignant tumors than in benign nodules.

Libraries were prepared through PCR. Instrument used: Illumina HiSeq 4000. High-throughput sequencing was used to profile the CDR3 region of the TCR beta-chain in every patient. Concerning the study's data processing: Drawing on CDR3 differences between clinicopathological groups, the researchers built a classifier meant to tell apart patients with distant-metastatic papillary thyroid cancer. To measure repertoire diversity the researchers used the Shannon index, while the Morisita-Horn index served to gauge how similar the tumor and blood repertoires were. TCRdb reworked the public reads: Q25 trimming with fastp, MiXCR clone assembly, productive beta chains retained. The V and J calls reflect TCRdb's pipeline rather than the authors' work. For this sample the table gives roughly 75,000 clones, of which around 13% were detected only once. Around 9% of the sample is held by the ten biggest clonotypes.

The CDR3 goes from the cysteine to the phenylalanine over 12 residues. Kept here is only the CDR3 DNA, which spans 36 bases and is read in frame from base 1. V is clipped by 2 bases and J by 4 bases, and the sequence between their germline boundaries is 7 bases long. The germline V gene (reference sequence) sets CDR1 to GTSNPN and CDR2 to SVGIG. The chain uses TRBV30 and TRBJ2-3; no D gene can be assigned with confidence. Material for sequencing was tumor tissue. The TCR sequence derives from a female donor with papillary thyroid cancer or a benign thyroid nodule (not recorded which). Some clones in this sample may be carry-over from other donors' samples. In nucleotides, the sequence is TGTGCCTGGAGTACTCGGCCAGATACGCAGTATTTT. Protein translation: CAWSTRPDTQYF.